This T cell receptor (beta chain) stems from a study of CD8 T cells in Susac syndrome. Study as a whole: Within the sequenced Susac syndrome patient group, over 5 exhibited active disease and roughly 8 were in remission.

The CDR3 totals 12 residues. Germline assignment: CDR1 MDHEN and CDR2 SYDVKM. Trimming removed 6 bases at V and 3 bases at J, with 8 bases between. Findings and limits, study-wide: The CD4+ T cell repertoires in Susac syndrome were not clonally expanded.

Random hexamers were used to reverse transcribe about 0.45 to 1 ug of RNA. An immunoSEQ multiplex PCR generated amplified TCR beta CDR3 products spanning 54 Vbeta and 13 Jbeta. TCRdb passed the immunoSEQ multiplex PCR reads through MiXCR, listing each CDR3 protein once. This table has 150,000 to 200,000 distinct CDR3 sequences, more than 85% appearing once. In contrast to the negatively isolated CD8+ and CD4+ T cells, TEMRA cells were FACS-enriched. Comments on this clonotype: As yet, its antigen is unknown.

V and J are TRBV28 and TRBJ1-1; D unclear. The TCR originated in a human donor with Susac syndrome. Sequenced: CD4+ T cells from PBMCs. Here the CDR3 reads CASSGPHTEAFF. The CDR3 coding sequence is TGTGCCAGCAGCGGCCCACACACTGAAGCTTTCTTT.